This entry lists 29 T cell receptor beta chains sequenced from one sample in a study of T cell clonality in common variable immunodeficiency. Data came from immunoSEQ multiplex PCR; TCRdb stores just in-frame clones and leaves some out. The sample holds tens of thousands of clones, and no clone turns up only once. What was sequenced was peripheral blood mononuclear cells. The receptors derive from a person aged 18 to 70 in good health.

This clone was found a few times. The sequenced CDR3 bases are TGTGCCAGCAGTGAAAAACTAGCGGAGCTCACCTACAATGAC. It is translated as CASSEKLAELTYND. In full, the CDR3 reads CASSEKLAELTYNDYTF. The genes are TRBV6-1 and TRBJ1-2; D unresolved. The CDR3 goes on 3 residues after the read ends, and that part is filled in from the germline J gene. This CDR3 is 17 amino acids long. Looked up from germline, CDR1 is MNHNS and CDR2 is SASEGT.

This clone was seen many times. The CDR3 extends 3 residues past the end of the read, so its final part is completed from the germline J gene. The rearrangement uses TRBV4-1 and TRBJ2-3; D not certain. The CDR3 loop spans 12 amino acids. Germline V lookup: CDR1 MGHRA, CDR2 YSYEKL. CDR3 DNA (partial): TGCGCCAGCAGCCAAGATACCGGTCCG. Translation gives CASSQDTGP. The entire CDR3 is CASSQDTGPQYF.

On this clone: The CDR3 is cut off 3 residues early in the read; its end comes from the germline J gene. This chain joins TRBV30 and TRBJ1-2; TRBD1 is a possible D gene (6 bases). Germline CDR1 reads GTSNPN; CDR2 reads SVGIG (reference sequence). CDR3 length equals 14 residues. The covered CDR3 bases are TGTGCCTGGACCTCCCTAGCGGGGGGCAATGAC. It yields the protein CAWTSLAGGND. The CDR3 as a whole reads CAWTSLAGGNDYTF.

Partial CDR3 DNA: TGTGCCAGCAGAGAGGGGAGGGCCCGTAGGAATGAG. Translation: CASREGRARRNE. The full CDR3 sequence reads CASREGRARRNEQFF. The chain couples TRBV11-1 to TRBJ2-1; the match to TRBD2 covers 7 bases. The sequenced fragment ends 3 residues before the CDR3 boundary, so the rest is inferred from the germline J gene. CDR3 length: 15 residues. V trimming: 6 bases; J trimming: 7 bases; junction bases outside the gene matches: 12. Germline CDR1 and CDR2: SGHAT and FQDESV (reference sequence).

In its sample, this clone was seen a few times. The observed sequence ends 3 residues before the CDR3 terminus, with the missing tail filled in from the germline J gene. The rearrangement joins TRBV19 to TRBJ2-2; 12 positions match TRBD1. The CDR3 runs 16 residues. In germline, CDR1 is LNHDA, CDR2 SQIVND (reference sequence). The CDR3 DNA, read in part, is TGTGCCAGTCGCCCGGGACAGGGGGCACTTGGTGAAAAG. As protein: CASRPGQGALGEK. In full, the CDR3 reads CASRPGQGALGEKLFF.

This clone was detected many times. The sequenced part of the CDR3 DNA is TGCGCCAGCAGCCCGGGCGGGAGCAGTCATCATGAG. Translated: CASSPGGSSHHE. The entire CDR3 protein reads CASSPGGSSHHEQFF. The V call is TRBV5-1, the J call TRBJ2-1; 7 bases are shared with TRBD2. The read ends 3 residues early relative to the CDR3; the germline J gene fills the gap. Germline CDR1 SGHRS, CDR2 YFSETQ. This CDR3 region has 15 residues. Germline trimming cut 4 bases from V and 8 bases from J; bases unmatched to any gene: 12.

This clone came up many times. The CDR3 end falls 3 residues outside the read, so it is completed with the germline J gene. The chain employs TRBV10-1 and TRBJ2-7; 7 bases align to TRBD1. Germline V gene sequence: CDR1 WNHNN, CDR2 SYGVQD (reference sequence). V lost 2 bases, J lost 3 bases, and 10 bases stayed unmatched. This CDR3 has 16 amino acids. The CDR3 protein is CASSEQRGGSNYEQYF. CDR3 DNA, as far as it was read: TGCGCCAGCAGTGAGCAGAGAGGGGGCTCCAACTACGAG.

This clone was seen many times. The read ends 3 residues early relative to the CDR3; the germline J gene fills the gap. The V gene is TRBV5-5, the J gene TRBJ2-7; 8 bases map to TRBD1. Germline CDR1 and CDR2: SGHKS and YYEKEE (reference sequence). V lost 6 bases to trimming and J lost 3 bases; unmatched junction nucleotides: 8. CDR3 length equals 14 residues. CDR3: CASTASTGGYEQYF. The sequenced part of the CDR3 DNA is TGTGCCAGCACCGCGAGCACAGGGGGCTACGAG. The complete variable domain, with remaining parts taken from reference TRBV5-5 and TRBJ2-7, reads DAGVTQSPTHLIKTRGQQVTLRCSPISGHKSVSWYQQVLGQGPQFIFQYYEKEERGRGNFPDRFSARQFPNYSSELNVNALLLGDSALYLCASTASTGGYEQYFGPGTRLTVT.

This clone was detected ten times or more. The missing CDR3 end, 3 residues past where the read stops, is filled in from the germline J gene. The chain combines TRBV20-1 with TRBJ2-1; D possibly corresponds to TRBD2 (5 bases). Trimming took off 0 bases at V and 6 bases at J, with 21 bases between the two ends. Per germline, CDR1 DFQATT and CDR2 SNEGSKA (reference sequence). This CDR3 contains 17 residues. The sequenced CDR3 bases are TGCAGTGCTAGAGATCTTCTAGGCGGACTTCCCCCCAATGAG. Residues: CSARDLLGGLPPNE. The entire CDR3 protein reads CSARDLLGGLPPNEQFF.

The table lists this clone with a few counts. CDR3 DNA, as far as it was read: TGTGCCAGCAGCTTTCAGGAACACTACGAG. Translating it yields CASSFQEHYE. The complete CDR3 protein is CASSFQEHYEQYF. This chain connects TRBV7-2 to TRBJ2-7; no definite D call. The read ends 3 residues before the CDR3 terminus; that terminus is restored from the germline J gene. The germline V gene encodes CDR1 SGHTA and CDR2 FQGNSA. V was cut by 3 bases and J by 3 bases, with 9 bases left in between. The CDR3 spans 13 residues. The entire variable domain, with the rest obtained from reference TRBV7-2 and TRBJ2-7, is as follows: GAGVSQSPSNKVTEKGKDVELRCDPISGHTALYWYRQSLGQGLEFLIYFQGNSAPDKSGLPSDRFSAERTGGSVSTLTIQRTQQEDSAVYLCASSFQEHYEQYFGPGTRLTVT.

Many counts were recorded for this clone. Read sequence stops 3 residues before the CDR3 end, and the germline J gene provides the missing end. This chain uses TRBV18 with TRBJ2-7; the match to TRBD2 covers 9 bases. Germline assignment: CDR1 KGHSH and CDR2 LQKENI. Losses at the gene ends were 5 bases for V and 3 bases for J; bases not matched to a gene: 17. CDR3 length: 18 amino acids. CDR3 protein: CASSSPGLAGGGSYEQYF. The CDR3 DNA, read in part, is TGTGCCAGCTCATCTCCGGGACTAGCAGGGGGAGGGAGCTACGAG.

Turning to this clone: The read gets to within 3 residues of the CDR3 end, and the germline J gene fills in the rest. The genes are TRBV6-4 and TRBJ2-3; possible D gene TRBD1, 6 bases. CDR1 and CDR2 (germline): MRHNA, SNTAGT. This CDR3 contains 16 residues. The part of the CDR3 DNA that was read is TGTGCCAGCAGGTCAAACCAGGGGTTTGAGAATCAGCCG. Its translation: CASRSNQGFENQP. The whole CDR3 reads CASRSNQGFENQPQYF.

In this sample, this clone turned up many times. The CDR3 loop reads CASSDDRGGEKLFF. The CDR3 bases that were read are TGTGCCAGCAGCGACGACAGGGGGGGAGAAAAA. The rearrangement links TRBV5-4 to TRBJ1-4; 9 nucleotides align to TRBD1. The read ends 3 residues before the CDR3 terminus; that terminus is restored from the germline J gene. There are 14 residues in the CDR3. Losses at the gene ends were 4 bases for V and 8 bases for J; bases not matched to a gene: 6. CDR1 is SGHNT, CDR2 YYREEE, per germline (reference sequence).

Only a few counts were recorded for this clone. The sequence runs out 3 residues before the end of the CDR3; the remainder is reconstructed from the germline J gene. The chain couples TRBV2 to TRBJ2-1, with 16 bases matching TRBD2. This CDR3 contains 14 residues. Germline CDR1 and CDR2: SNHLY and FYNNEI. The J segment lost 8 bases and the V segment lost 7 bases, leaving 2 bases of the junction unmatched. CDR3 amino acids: CASIGTSGRDEQFF. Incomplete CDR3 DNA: TGTGCCAGCATAGGGACTAGCGGGAGGGATGAG.

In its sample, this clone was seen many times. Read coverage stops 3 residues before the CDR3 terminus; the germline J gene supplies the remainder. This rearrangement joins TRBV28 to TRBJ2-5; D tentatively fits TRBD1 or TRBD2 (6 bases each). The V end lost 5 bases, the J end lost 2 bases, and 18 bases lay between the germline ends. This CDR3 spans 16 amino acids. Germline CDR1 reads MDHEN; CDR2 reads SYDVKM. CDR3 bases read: TGTGCCAGCAGTGAGGGGGAACGGGAGCTTCAAGAGACC. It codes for CASSEGERELQET. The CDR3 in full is CASSEGERELQETQYF. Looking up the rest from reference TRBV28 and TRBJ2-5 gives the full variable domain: DVKVTQSSRYLVKRTGEKVFLECVQDMDHENMFWYRQDPGLGLRLIYFSYDVKMKEKGDIPEGYSVSREKKERFSLILESASTNQTSMYLCASSEGERELQETQYFGPGTRLLVL.

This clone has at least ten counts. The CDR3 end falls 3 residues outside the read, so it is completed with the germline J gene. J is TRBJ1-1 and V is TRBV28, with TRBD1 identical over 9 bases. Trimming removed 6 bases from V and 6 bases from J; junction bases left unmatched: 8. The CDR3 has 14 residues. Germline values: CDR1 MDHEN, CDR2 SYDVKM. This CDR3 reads CASRPGQGTSEAFF. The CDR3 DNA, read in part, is TGTGCCAGCAGGCCGGGACAGGGTACGTCTGAA.

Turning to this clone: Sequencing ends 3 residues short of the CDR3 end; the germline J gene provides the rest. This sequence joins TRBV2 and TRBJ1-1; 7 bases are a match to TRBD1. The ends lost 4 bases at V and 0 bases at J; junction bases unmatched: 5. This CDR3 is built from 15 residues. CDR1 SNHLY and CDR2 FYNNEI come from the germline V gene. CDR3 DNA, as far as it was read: TGTGCCAGCAGTGTCCGACAGGGAATGAACACTGAA. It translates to CASSVRQGMNTE. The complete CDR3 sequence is CASSVRQGMNTEAFF.

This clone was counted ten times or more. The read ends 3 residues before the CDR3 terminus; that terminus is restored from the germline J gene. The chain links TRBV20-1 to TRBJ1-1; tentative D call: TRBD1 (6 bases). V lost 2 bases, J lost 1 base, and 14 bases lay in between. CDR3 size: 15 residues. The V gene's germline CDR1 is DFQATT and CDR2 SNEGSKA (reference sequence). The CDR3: CSARPPTGRNTEAFF. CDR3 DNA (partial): TGCAGTGCTAGACCTCCGACAGGAAGGAACACTGAA.

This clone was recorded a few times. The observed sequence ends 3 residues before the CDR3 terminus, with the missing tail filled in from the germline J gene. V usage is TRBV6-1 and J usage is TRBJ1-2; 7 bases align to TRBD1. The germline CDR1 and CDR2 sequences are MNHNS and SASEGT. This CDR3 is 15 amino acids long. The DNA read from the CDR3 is TGTGCCAGCAGTGAGATGGGGGAGGGGGCAGATACC. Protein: CASSEMGEGADT. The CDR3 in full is CASSEMGEGADTYTF.

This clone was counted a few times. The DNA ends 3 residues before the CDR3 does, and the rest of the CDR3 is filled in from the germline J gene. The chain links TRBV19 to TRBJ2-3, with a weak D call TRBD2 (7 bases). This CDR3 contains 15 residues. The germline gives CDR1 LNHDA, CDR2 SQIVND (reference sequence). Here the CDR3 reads CASRTGGAGNQPQYF. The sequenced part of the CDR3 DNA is TGTGCCAGTAGGACGGGGGGCGCGGGCAATCAGCCG.

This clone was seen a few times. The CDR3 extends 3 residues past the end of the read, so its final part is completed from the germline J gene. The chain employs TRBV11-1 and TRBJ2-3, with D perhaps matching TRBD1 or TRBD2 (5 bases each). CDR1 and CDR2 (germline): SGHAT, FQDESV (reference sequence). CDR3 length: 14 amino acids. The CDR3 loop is CASRGQGGMETQYF. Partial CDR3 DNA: TGTGCCAGCAGGGGGCAAGGAGGCATGGAGACG.

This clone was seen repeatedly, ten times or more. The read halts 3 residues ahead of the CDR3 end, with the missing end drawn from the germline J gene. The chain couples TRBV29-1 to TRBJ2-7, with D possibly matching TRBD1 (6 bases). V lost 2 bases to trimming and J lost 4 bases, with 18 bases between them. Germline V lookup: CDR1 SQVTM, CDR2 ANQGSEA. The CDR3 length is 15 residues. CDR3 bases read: TGCAGCGTTGAATATTTCCGGGGACAACAATACGAG. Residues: CSVEYFRGQQYE. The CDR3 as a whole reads CSVEYFRGQQYEQYF.

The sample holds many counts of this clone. The CDR3 is CASIYGTTEAFF. The sequenced part of the CDR3 DNA is TGTGCCAGCATATACGGGACAACTGAA. The chain is built from TRBV2 and TRBJ1-1; TRBD1 is a possible D gene (6 bases). The read terminates 3 residues ahead of where the CDR3 ends, so the germline J gene completes it. In germline, CDR1 is SNHLY, CDR2 FYNNEI. The V gene lost 7 bases and the J gene lost 5 bases, with 11 bases spanning the gap. This CDR3 comprises 12 residues.

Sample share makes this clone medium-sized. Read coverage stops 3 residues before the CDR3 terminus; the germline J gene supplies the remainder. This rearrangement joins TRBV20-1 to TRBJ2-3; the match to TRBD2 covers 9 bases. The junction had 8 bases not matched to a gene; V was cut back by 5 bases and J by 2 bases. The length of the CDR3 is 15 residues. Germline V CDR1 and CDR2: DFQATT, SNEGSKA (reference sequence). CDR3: CSAEIAGVSTDTQYF. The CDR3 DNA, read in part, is TGCAGTGCTGAGATAGCGGGAGTGTCCACAGATACG.

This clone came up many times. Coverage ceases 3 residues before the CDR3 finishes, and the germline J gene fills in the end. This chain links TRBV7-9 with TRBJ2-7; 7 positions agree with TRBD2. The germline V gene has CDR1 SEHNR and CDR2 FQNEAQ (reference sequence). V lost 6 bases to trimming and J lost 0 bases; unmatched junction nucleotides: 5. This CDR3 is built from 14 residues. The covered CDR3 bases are TGTGCCAGCAGACCTAGCGGAAGCTCCTACGAG. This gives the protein CASRPSGSSYE. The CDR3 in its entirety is CASRPSGSSYEQYF. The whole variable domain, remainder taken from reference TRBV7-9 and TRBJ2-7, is DTGVSQNPRHKITKRGQNVTFRCDPISEHNRLYWYRQTLGQGPEFLTYFQNEAQLEKSRLLSDRFSAERPKGSFSTLEIQRTEQGDSAMYLCASRPSGSSYEQYFGPGTRLTVT.

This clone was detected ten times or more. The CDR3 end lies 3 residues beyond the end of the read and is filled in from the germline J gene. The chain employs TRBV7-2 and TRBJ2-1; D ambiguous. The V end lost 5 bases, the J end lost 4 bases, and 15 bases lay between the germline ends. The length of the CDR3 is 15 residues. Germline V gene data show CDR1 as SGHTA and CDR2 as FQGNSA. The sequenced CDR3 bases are TGTGCCAGCAGCCTACTACTGACTGGTTACAATGAG. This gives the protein CASSLLLTGYNE. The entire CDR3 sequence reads CASSLLLTGYNEQFF.

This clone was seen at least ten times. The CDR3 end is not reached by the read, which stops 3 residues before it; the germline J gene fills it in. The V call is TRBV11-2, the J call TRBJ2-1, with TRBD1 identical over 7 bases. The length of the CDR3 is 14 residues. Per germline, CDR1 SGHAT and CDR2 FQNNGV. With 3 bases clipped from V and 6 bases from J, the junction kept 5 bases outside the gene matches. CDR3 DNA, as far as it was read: TGTGCCAGCAGCTTCAGACAGGGTTCCAATGAG. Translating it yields CASSFRQGSNE. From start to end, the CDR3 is CASSFRQGSNEQFF.

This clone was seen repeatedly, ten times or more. This chain's CDR3 is CASSLTSGRADAEQYF. CDR3 bases read: TGTGCCAGTAGTTTGACTAGCGGGAGGGCCGATGCCGAG. The gene calls are TRBV19 and TRBJ2-7, with 14 bases matching TRBD2. The DNA ends 3 residues before the CDR3 does, and the rest of the CDR3 is filled in from the germline J gene. The V and J ends lost 5 bases and 6 bases, in that order; junction bases with no gene match: 9. Germline CDR1 LNHDA, CDR2 SQIVND (reference sequence). This CDR3 is 16 amino acids long.

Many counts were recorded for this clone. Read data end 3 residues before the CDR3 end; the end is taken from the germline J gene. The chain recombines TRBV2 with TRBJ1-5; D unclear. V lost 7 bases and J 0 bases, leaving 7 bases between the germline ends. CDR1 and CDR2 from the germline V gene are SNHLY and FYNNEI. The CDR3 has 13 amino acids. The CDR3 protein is CASTLYSNQPQHF. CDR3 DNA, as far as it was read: TGTGCCAGCACCCTGTATAGCAATCAGCCC.